Below, 25 T cell receptor beta chains from the same sample are listed, as sequenced in a study of blood T cell repertoires in COVID-19. Clones were sequenced by immunoSEQ multiplex PCR, and TCRdb holds only the in-frame ones, with some missing. The table has 300,000 to 350,000 clones, around 85% seen once. Sequenced input: PBMCs or T cells enriched from blood (not recorded which). All receptors come from a woman between 40 and 50 years old with acute COVID-19.

The chain employs TRBV28 and TRBJ2-3; tentative D call: TRBD2 (6 bases). CDR3 size: 16 residues. Per germline, CDR1 MDHEN and CDR2 SYDVKM. V gave up 5 bases and J gave up 4 bases, with 19 bases separating them. The CDR3 bases are TGTGCCAGCAGTACCCCTAGCGTCAACACCGCAGATACGCAGTATTTT. Its protein is CASSTPSVNTADTQYF.

This rearrangement joins TRBV4-3 to TRBJ1-5; D is unclear. The germline V and J ends were trimmed by 1 base and 6 bases, with 13 bases remaining between them. CDR1 is LGHNA and CDR2 is YSLEER in the germline V gene. The length of the CDR3 is 15 residues. CDR3 nucleotide sequence: TGCGCCAGCAGCCAAGGGCGGCCGGGGTCTCAGCCCCAGCATTTT. The encoded protein is CASSQGRPGSQPQHF.

This chain uses TRBV5-5 with TRBJ2-7; D is ambiguous. The CDR3 is 14 residues long. CDR1 is SGHKS and CDR2 is YYEKEE in the germline V gene (reference sequence). The V and J ends lost 0 bases and 6 bases respectively, with 13 bases between them. The CDR3 here is CASSLAPGSGEQYF. CDR3 coding DNA: TGTGCCAGCAGCTTGGCCCCGGGTTCGGGCGAGCAGTACTTC.

The V gene is TRBV11-2, the J gene TRBJ1-2; D gene unclear. CDR1 and CDR2 from the germline V gene are SGHAT and FQNNGV. With 10 bases removed from V and 1 base from J, the gap between germline ends came to 10 bases. This CDR3 is built from 12 residues. The CDR3 sequence is CATFSVNYGYTF. The CDR3 DNA follows: TGTGCCACATTCAGTGTTAACTATGGCTACACCTTC.

V usage is TRBV5-4 and J usage is TRBJ2-5, with TRBD2 identical over 13 bases. Trimming cost V 1 base and J 6 bases; bases outside gene matches: 6. The germline CDR1 and CDR2 sequences are SGHNT and YYREEE (reference sequence). CDR3 length equals 16 residues. CDR3 sequence (DNA): TGTGCCAGCAGCTTGTCTAGGACTAGCGGGAGACAGACCCAGTACTTC. It codes for CASSLSRTSGRQTQYF.

The genes are TRBV19 and TRBJ2-2, with 9 bases aligning to TRBD1. Germline V gives CDR1 LNHDA, CDR2 SQIVND (reference sequence). The CDR3 runs 15 residues. V shed 6 bases, J shed 4 bases, and the junction held 6 bases outside the gene matches. CDR3 in DNA: TGTGCCAGTAGCACGGACAGGGGATTCACCGGGGAGCTGTTTTTT. Protein: CASSTDRGFTGELFF.

The J gene is TRBJ2-1, the V gene TRBV6-4; 7 bases are shared with TRBD1. CDR3 length equals 15 residues. Germline CDR1 reads MRHNA; CDR2 reads SNTAGT. V gave up 6 bases and J gave up 6 bases; unmatched junction bases: 11. CDR3 bases: TGTGCCAGCAGCCTACAGGGGTCGGTAGGCAATGAGCAGTTCTTC. It codes for CASSLQGSVGNEQFF.

V is TRBV5-6 and J is TRBJ2-7, with a possible D match to TRBD2 (7 bases). Germline V gene data show CDR1 as SGHDT and CDR2 as YYEEEE. Trimming took 2 bases from V and 3 from J, leaving 15 bases between them. There are 15 residues in the CDR3. This chain's CDR3 is CASSFSRGGGYEQYF. In nucleotides, the CDR3 is TGTGCCAGCAGCTTTTCCAGGGGAGGGGGCTACGAGCAGTACTTC.

The chain employs TRBV3-1 (or the pseudogene TRBV3-2) and TRBJ2-1, with D possibly TRBD2 on 5 matching bases. V was shortened by 0 bases and J by 6 bases, with 9 bases between the two germline ends. Germline CDR1 reads LGHDT; CDR2 reads YNNKEL (reference sequence). The CDR3 has 14 amino acids. CDR3 in amino acids: CASSQEEDSNEQFF. For the CDR3, the DNA is TGTGCCAGCAGCCAAGAGGAGGACTCCAATGAGCAGTTCTTC.

This rearrangement joins TRBV28 to TRBJ1-5, with D maybe TRBD1 (6 bases). V gave up 7 bases and J gave up 4 bases, with 14 bases separating them. This CDR3 has 14 amino acids. Germline V lookup: CDR1 MDHEN, CDR2 SYDVKM. CDR3 in DNA: TGTGCCAGCACCTTTTTGGACAGAAATCAGCCCCAGCATTTT. This codes for CASTFLDRNQPQHF.

The CDR3 DNA reads as TGTGCCAGCAGCTCAGGACAGGGGGTCCTAAACACCGGGGAGCTGTTTTTT. It encodes CASSSGQGVLNTGELFF. V is TRBV5-4 and J is TRBJ2-2, with 10 bases identical to TRBD1. The CDR3 runs 17 residues. Germline loops: CDR1 SGHNT, CDR2 YYREEE (reference sequence). Losses at the gene ends were 3 bases for V and 2 bases for J; bases not matched to a gene: 7.

This clone came up a few times. This chain joins TRBV18 and TRBJ1-5; possibly TRBD1 for D (5 bases). This CDR3 is 14 amino acids long. Looked up from germline, CDR1 is KGHSH and CDR2 is LQKENI. V lost 2 bases to trimming and J lost 4 bases, with 9 bases between them. The CDR3 nucleotides are TGTGCCAGCTCACCATGGGGGGGGAATCAGCCCCAGCATTTT. Translation: CASSPWGGNQPQHF.

This clone was observed a single time. In DNA, the CDR3 is TGTGCCAGCAGTGAATTGGGGGGGAGTGTGGGCGAAAAACTGTTTTTT. Amino acid sequence: CASSELGGSVGEKLFF. The V gene is TRBV25-1, the J gene TRBJ1-4, with D perhaps matching TRBD1 (5 bases). Germline V lookup: CDR1 MGHDK, CDR2 SYGVNS. V gave up 1 base and J gave up 8 bases, with 17 bases separating them. The CDR3 consists of 16 residues.

V gene TRBV7-2 combines with J gene TRBJ2-1, with 8 bases that match TRBD2. V dropped 1 base and J dropped 10; count of bases not matched to a gene: 6. Germline V CDR1 and CDR2: SGHTA, FQGNSA. CDR3 length equals 14 residues. CDR3 nucleotide sequence: TGTGCCAGCAGCTTAGTACTCGGGGGGGGCGAGCAGTTCTTC. Translating gives CASSLVLGGGEQFF.

This clone occurred a few times. The same CDR3 can be traced to other DNA sequences in this sample. This rearrangement joins TRBV18 to TRBJ1-2; D is undetermined. This CDR3 is built from 13 residues. Between the trimmed V and J ends, which lost 2 bases and 3 bases, there was a span of 7 bases. Germline V gives CDR1 KGHSH, CDR2 LQKENI. The CDR3 DNA reads TGTGCCAGCTCACCAGGTTCGGACTATGGCTACACCTTC. This gives the protein CASSPGSDYGYTF.

This clone was counted once. Other DNA sequences in this specimen translate into the identical CDR3. The J gene is TRBJ2-3, the V gene TRBV3-1 (or the pseudogene TRBV3-2); TRBD1 matches 7 bases. The CDR3 length is 14 residues. Germline V lookup: CDR1 LGHDT, CDR2 YNNKEL (reference sequence). Trimming removed 5 bases from V and 0 bases from J; junction bases left unmatched: 2. The CDR3 spells CASSSRGSTDTQYF. In DNA form, the CDR3 reads TGTGCCAGCAGCTCCAGGGGGAGCACAGATACGCAGTATTTT.

This rearrangement joins TRBV6-1 to TRBJ2-7; possible D gene TRBD2, 7 bases. This CDR3 region has 18 residues. V was cut by 3 bases and J by 0 bases, with 21 bases left in between. The germline CDR1 and CDR2 sequences are MNHNS and SASEGT. This CDR3 is CASSDKGVTGRSSYEQYF. The CDR3 coding sequence is TGTGCCAGCAGTGACAAGGGGGTGACCGGGAGGAGCTCCTACGAGCAGTACTTC.

The chain carries TRBV6-1 and TRBJ2-3, with 9 bases identical to TRBD1. The CDR3 has 17 residues. The J segment lost 3 bases and the V segment lost 2 bases, leaving 9 bases of the junction unmatched. Per germline, CDR1 MNHNS and CDR2 SASEGT. The CDR3 nucleotides are TGTGCCAGCAGTGAATTACCGGGACAGGGCCTTACAGATACGCAGTATTTT. It is translated as CASSELPGQGLTDTQYF.

Comment on this clone: Other DNA sequences in the same sample also yield this CDR3. The rearrangement links TRBV4-3 to TRBJ2-6; D is uncertain. The germline V gene has CDR1 LGHNA and CDR2 YSLEER. Trimming shortened V by 1 base and J by 3 bases, and 13 bases separated the two germline ends. The length of the CDR3 is 17 residues. In DNA, the CDR3 is TGCGCCAGCAGCCAAGTAGCAGCTGGCGGTGGGGCCAACGTCCTGACTTTC. Residues: CASSQVAAGGGANVLTF.

This clone came up once. The genes are TRBV6-5 and TRBJ1-6, with 9 positions matching TRBD1. Germline CDR1 MNHEY, CDR2 SVGAGI. With V trimmed by 2 bases and J by 7 bases, 3 bases remained unmatched. This CDR3 has 15 residues. CDR3 sequence (DNA): TGTGCCAGCAGTTACAACGGACAGGGGAATTCACCCCTCCACTTT. This encodes CASSYNGQGNSPLHF.

To note about this clone: Other DNA sequences in this sample translate to the same CDR3. The chain joins TRBV9 to TRBJ2-1; 14 nucleotides line up with TRBD2. The germline V gene encodes CDR1 SGDLS and CDR2 YYNGEE. V lost 2 bases, J lost 4 bases, and 2 bases stayed unmatched. The CDR3 consists of 16 residues. The CDR3 loop is CASSVGLAGGYNEQFF. The CDR3 DNA reads as TGTGCCAGCAGCGTTGGACTAGCGGGGGGTTACAATGAGCAGTTCTTC.

The V and J genes are TRBV2 and TRBJ2-1, with 11 bases lining up with TRBD2. The V gene's germline CDR1 is SNHLY and CDR2 FYNNEI. CDR3 size: 15 residues. Trimming at V came to 7 bases and at J to 7 bases, leaving 9 bases not matched to a gene. CDR3 bases: TGTGCCAGCACCGGAACTAGCGGGAGTCGAAATGAGCAGTTCTTC. Protein: CASTGTSGSRNEQFF.

The genes are TRBV29-1 and TRBJ2-1; D call uncertain. The CDR3 has 13 residues. The germline gives CDR1 SQVTM, CDR2 ANQGSEA. Trimming left V 6 bases short and J 7 bases short, with 16 bases between. CDR3 nucleotide sequence: TGCAGCGTCCGCAGTCTACTAACAAATGAGCAGTTCTTC. It yields the protein CSVRSLLTNEQFF.

This chain joins TRBV7-9 and TRBJ2-3, with D possibly matching TRBD2 (5 bases). The CDR3 length is 14 residues. The V and J ends lost 5 bases and 4 bases respectively, with 13 bases between them. CDR1 and CDR2 from the germline V gene are SEHNR and FQNEAQ (reference sequence). CDR3 coding DNA: TGTGCCAGCAGCGCTACTAGGTCCGCAGATACGCAGTATTTT. This sequence encodes CASSATRSADTQYF.

V is TRBV7-2 and J is TRBJ1-2; 9 bases align to TRBD1. Per the germline V gene, CDR1 is SGHTA and CDR2 is FQGNSA. The length of the CDR3 is 16 residues. The J segment lost 4 bases and the V segment lost 2 bases, leaving 8 bases of the junction unmatched. This chain's CDR3 is CASSLTGTGLSYGYTF. The DNA for the CDR3 is TGTGCCAGCAGCTTAACCGGGACAGGGCTCTCCTATGGCTACACCTTC. The full variable domain, in which reference TRBV7-2 and TRBJ1-2 provide the parts outside the CDR3, is GAGVSQSPSNKVTEKGKDVELRCDPISGHTALYWYRQSLGQGLEFLIYFQGNSAPDKSGLPSDRFSAERTGGSVSTLTIQRTQQEDSAVYLCASSLTGTGLSYGYTFGSGTRLTVV.